The 10 T cell receptor beta chains below were found in one sample sequenced in a study of T cells expressing NK-cell markers (dated by TCRdb to 2020 to 2021). Libraries were prepared through 5' RACE. Sequencing relied on an Illumina HiSeq 2000. Reprocessed by TCRdb, the reads give a single entry per CDR3 protein sequence, without DNA. This sample's clone table shows around 100,000 distinct CDR3 sequences. The top ten constitute about 18% of the sample. The specimen was blood T cells: a sorted CD56 or NKG2C T cell subset, CD4+ or CD8+ T cells, or bulk PBMC T cells (not recorded which). These receptors were obtained from a woman aged 18-70 years in good health.

The V and J genes are TRBV12-3 or TRBV12-4 and TRBJ1-1; TCRdb returns TRBD1, unconfirmable since there is no DNA. The CDR3 totals 16 residues. CDR3 amino acids: CASSPHLGLKSGEAFF.

The chain has TRBV20-1 and TRBJ2-3; the D call of TRBD1 rests on TCRdb alone, since no DNA is present to check it. Germline V gene sequence: CDR1 DFQATT, CDR2 SNEGSKA (reference sequence). The CDR3 is 17 amino acids. CDR3: CSASETNRDLFTDTQYF.

This chain links TRBV20-1 with TRBJ2-5; there is no DNA to check the TCRdb D call of TRBD1. The CDR3 is 15 amino acids. Germline assignment: CDR1 DFQATT and CDR2 SNEGSKA (reference sequence). CDR3 protein: CSATDRDRGQETQYF.

This chain's CDR3 is CASSYPPGQGQDEQYF. V is TRBV6-5 and J is TRBJ2-7; TCRdb selects TRBD1, and the lack of DNA leaves this call unchecked. The CDR3 has 16 residues. Germline assignment: CDR1 MNHEY and CDR2 SVGAGI.

V gene TRBV19 combines with J gene TRBJ1-2. The germline gives CDR1 LNHDA, CDR2 SQIVND (reference sequence). The CDR3 totals 16 residues. The CDR3 sequence is CASSHGGRAYNYGYTF.

V gene TRBV2 combines with J gene TRBJ2-2; there is no DNA to check the TCRdb D call of TRBD2. The CDR3 totals 16 residues. CDR1 is SNHLY and CDR2 is FYNNEI in the germline V gene. The CDR3 here is CASSEDGGPLTGELFF.

This chain links TRBV6-4 with TRBJ2-2. The germline CDR1 and CDR2 sequences are MRHNA and SNTAGT. The CDR3 covers 14 residues. CDR3 sequence: CASSDSIDTGELFF.

The chain is built from TRBV12-3 or TRBV12-4 and TRBJ2-7; as DNA is missing, the TRBD2 call by TCRdb cannot be tested. This CDR3 comprises 14 residues. The chain's CDR3 is CASSQSSGRAEQYF.

J is TRBJ2-1 and V is TRBV20-1; TCRdb selects TRBD2, and the lack of DNA leaves this call unchecked. CDR1 is DFQATT and CDR2 is SNEGSKA in the germline V gene (reference sequence). This CDR3 has 12 amino acids. The CDR3 region is CSVTSGGNEQFF.

The rearrangement uses TRBV24-1 and TRBJ2-2; TCRdb's D call, TRBD1, is unchecked because there is no DNA. Germline CDR1 KGHDR, CDR2 SFDVKD. The CDR3 length is 14 residues. The chain's CDR3 is CATSTGISGGELFF.